The 18 T cell receptor beta chains in this list originate from one sample, sequenced in a study of cytomegalovirus exposure and HLA in healthy donors (dated by TCRdb to 2015 to 2018). The receptor library was made with the immunoSEQ multiplex PCR assay. Imported from immuneACCESS, the table was reduced by TCRdb to in-frame sequences with V and J called. These copies leave out some clones; in studies compared against another copy, an unresolved V gene accounts for under half, and the cause of the remainder is not known. The sample yields 190,000 or so clones; around 81% were counted once. The top ten clonotypes cover 2.5% to 3.5% of the sample. The sample consisted of PBMCs. All receptors come from a woman younger than 35 in good health and CMV-seropositive.

The V and J genes are TRBV7-6 and TRBJ2-1; 8 nucleotides match TRBD2. CDR1 and CDR2 from the germline V gene are SGHVS and FNYEAQ. V lost 0 bases and J lost 12; bases outside the gene matches: 10. This CDR3 contains 15 residues. Here the CDR3 DNA reads TGTGCCAGCAGCTTAGCTGGCGGGGGGAGGCAAGGGCAGTTCTTC. Translation: CASSLAGGGRQGQFF. Supplemented by reference TRBV7-6 and TRBJ2-1, the full variable domain reads GAGVSQSPRYKVTKRGQDVALRCDPISGHVSLYWYRQALGQGPEFLTYFNYEAQQDKSGLPNDRFSAERPEGSISTLTIQRTEQRDSAMYRCASSLAGGGRQGQFFGPGTRLTVL.

This chain joins TRBV19 and TRBJ2-5, with D possibly TRBD2 on 5 matching bases. V shed 3 bases and J shed 4 bases, with 15 bases lying between them. The CDR3 is made up of 15 amino acids. Germline V gene lookup returns CDR1 LNHDA and CDR2 SQIVND (reference sequence). The CDR3 DNA sequence: TGTGCCAGTAGTATGGAGAGGGCTAGTCGAGAGACCCAGTACTTC. Encoded protein: CASSMERASRETQYF.

J is TRBJ1-2 and V is TRBV6-1; D unresolved. Trimming pared 1 base from V and 0 bases from J, leaving 9 bases between. The germline gives CDR1 MNHNS, CDR2 SASEGT. The CDR3 is 15 amino acids. The CDR3 nucleotides are TGTGCCAGCAGTGAAGACGAGTTAGCTAACTATGGCTACACCTTC. Amino acids: CASSEDELANYGYTF.

In nucleotides, the CDR3 is TGTGCCAGCATCCACAGGGCATTTGGCTACACCTTC. It specifies CASIHRAFGYTF. The rearrangement uses TRBV27 and TRBJ1-2; D is possibly TRBD1 (6 bases). CDR3 length: 12 amino acids. Germline V gives CDR1 MNHEY, CDR2 SMNVEV (reference sequence). V was clipped by 7 bases and J by 7 bases, with 13 bases between them.

The V gene is TRBV9, the J gene TRBJ1-2; no reliable D call. The V gene lost 6 bases and the J gene lost 4 bases, with 16 bases spanning the gap. The germline V gene encodes CDR1 SGDLS and CDR2 YYNGEE. The CDR3 contains 14 residues. CDR3 sequence: CASTPVGLTYGYTF. In nucleotides, the CDR3 is TGTGCCAGCACCCCAGTCGGGTTGACCTATGGCTACACCTTC.

The chain couples TRBV4-2 to TRBJ2-3; 10 nucleotides line up with TRBD2. This CDR3 contains 16 residues. V trimming: 0 bases; J trimming: 4 bases; junction bases outside the gene matches: 4. Germline CDR1 LGHNA, CDR2 YNFKEQ. The CDR3 DNA reads TGTGCCAGCAGCCAAGACGCTAGCGGGGGATCAGATACGCAGTATTTT. Translation: CASSQDASGGSDTQYF.

The count of this clone is one. The gene calls are TRBV11-2 and TRBJ2-4, with TRBD1 matching over 8 bases. This CDR3 is 15 amino acids long. The ends lost 5 bases at V and 7 bases at J; junction bases unmatched: 10. Germline-derived CDR1 and CDR2 are SGHAT and FQNNGV. The CDR3 loop is CASSRIRGRWNIQYF. The CDR3, as DNA: TGTGCCAGCAGCCGGATCAGGGGGCGGTGGAACATTCAGTACTTC.

In this sample, this clone turned up a few times. V is TRBV6-1 and J is TRBJ1-2; TRBD1 is a possible D gene (5 bases). V dropped 4 bases and J dropped 4 bases, with 13 bases sitting between them. Germline V CDR1 and CDR2: MNHNS, SASEGT. There are 14 residues in the CDR3. CDR3 region: CASSGGRVSYGYTF. In DNA, the CDR3 is TGTGCCAGCAGTGGGGGCAGGGTATCCTATGGCTACACCTTC.

This rearrangement joins TRBV7-3 to TRBJ2-2; 7 bases align to TRBD2. V was pared by 2 bases and J by 2 bases, with 11 bases of the junction left unmatched. Germline V gives CDR1 SGHTA, CDR2 FQGTGA. The CDR3 sequence is 18 residues long. CDR3 bases: TGTGCCAGCAGCTTATTACCCGGGAGCGGGAATAACACCGGGGAGCTGTTTTTT. This translates into CASSLLPGSGNNTGELFF.

The genes are TRBV27 and TRBJ2-5, with D possibly being TRBD2 (5 bases). V lost 9 bases to trimming and J lost 3 bases, with 14 bases between them. This CDR3 has 13 amino acids. The V gene's germline CDR1 is MNHEY and CDR2 SMNVEV (reference sequence). CDR3 sequence (DNA): TGTGCCAGTTGGTCAGCCGGGGAAGAGACCCAGTACTTC. Amino acids: CASWSAGEETQYF.

The V and J genes are TRBV28 and TRBJ2-3; D remains unclear. The CDR3 has 12 residues. Germline V gene data show CDR1 as MDHEN and CDR2 as SYDVKM. Trimming stripped 8 bases from V and 6 bases from J, with 12 bases between. The CDR3 nucleotides are TGTGCCAGCTCTTCGAACGCGGATACGCAGTATTTT. It is translated as CASSSNADTQYF.

CDR3 DNA sequence: TGTGCCAGCAGCACCGGGACAGGGTTTCTTAATGAGCAGTTCTTC. It translates to CASSTGTGFLNEQFF. The chain links TRBV7-3 to TRBJ2-1; 9 bases match TRBD1. This CDR3 has 15 amino acids. The J segment lost 7 bases and the V segment lost 5 bases, leaving 9 bases of the junction unmatched. Germline V gene lookup returns CDR1 SGHTA and CDR2 FQGTGA.

The gene calls are TRBV7-2 and TRBJ2-3; no clear D gene. The germline gives CDR1 SGHTA, CDR2 FQGNSA. V was pared by 5 bases and J by 0 bases, with 12 bases between. The CDR3 is 15 amino acids. DNA for the CDR3: TGTGCCAGCAGCCGGGTGGCGGCCAGCACAGATACGCAGTATTTT. Protein: CASSRVAASTDTQYF.

The chain recombines TRBV19 with TRBJ2-3; 10 positions match TRBD2. CDR1 LNHDA and CDR2 SQIVND come from the germline V gene (reference sequence). V dropped 4 bases and J dropped 6; count of bases not matched to a gene: 10. The CDR3 covers 16 residues. CDR3 nucleotide sequence: TGTGCCAGTAGTAGACAAAGCGGGGGGGCTCGTGATACGCAGTATTTT. Its protein is CASSRQSGGARDTQYF. The variable domain in full, with the rest retrieved from reference TRBV19 and TRBJ2-3, is DGGITQSPKYLFRKEGQNVTLSCEQNLNHDAMYWYRQDPGQGLRLIYYSQIVNDFQKGDIAEGYSVSREKKESFPLTVTSAQKNPTAFYLCASSRQSGGARDTQYFGPGTRLTVL.

This sequence joins TRBV9 and TRBJ1-2; 8 bases line up with TRBD1. Per the germline V gene, CDR1 is SGDLS and CDR2 is YYNGEE. V dropped 4 bases and J dropped 3; count of bases not matched to a gene: 8. The length of the CDR3 is 15 residues. The CDR3 region is CASSPTGQGDYGYTF. The CDR3 DNA sequence: TGTGCCAGCAGCCCTACTGGACAGGGAGACTATGGCTACACCTTC. The entire variable domain, with the rest obtained from reference TRBV9 and TRBJ1-2, is as follows: DSGVTQTPKHLITATGQRVTLRCSPRSGDLSVYWYQQSLDQGLQFLIQYYNGEERAKGNILERFSAQQFPDLHSELNLSSLELGDSALYFCASSPTGQGDYGYTFGSGTRLTVV.

This sequence joins TRBV5-6 and TRBJ2-5; 7 bases fit TRBD2. After removal of 0 bases from V and 5 bases from J, the junction contained 7 bases not matched to a gene. The CDR3 is 15 amino acids. Germline V lookup: CDR1 SGHDT, CDR2 YYEEEE. CDR3 DNA: TGTGCCAGCAGCTTGGCCGGCGGGAGCTGGGAGACCCAGTACTTC. As protein: CASSLAGGSWETQYF.

The rearrangement links TRBV6-6 to TRBJ1-1; 7 nucleotides align to TRBD1. The CDR3 totals 12 residues. Losses at the gene ends were 4 bases for V and 6 bases for J; bases not matched to a gene: 2. Germline CDR1 is MNHNY and CDR2 is SVGAGI (reference sequence). CDR3 sequence reads: CASSSGGAEAFF. The CDR3 DNA reads TGTGCCAGCAGTTCAGGGGGTGCTGAAGCTTTCTTT.

The chain is built from TRBV5-6 and TRBJ2-3; D is perhaps TRBD1 (6 bases). Trimming stripped 0 bases from V and 6 bases from J, with 14 bases between. CDR3 length: 15 amino acids. The germline gives CDR1 SGHDT, CDR2 YYEEEE. As DNA, the CDR3 is TGTGCCAGCAGCTTGGGACAGGTTATCAGGGATACGCAGTATTTT. It translates to CASSLGQVIRDTQYF.